The 16 T cell receptor beta chains below were found in one sample sequenced in a study of PD-1 blockade in classical Hodgkin lymphoma. The patients all showed relapse after autologous stem cell transplantation, while their brentuximab vedotin exposure varied. Using immunoSEQ multiplex PCR, the repertoire was profiled, and TCRdb retains in-frame clones only, with some absent. This table holds tens of thousands of clones, over 65% found once. The input for sequencing was peripheral blood mononuclear cells (PBMCs), taken before the second cycle of nivolumab. These receptors originate from a human donor with classical Hodgkin lymphoma.

V is TRBV29-1 and J is TRBJ2-3; perhaps TRBD2 as D (6 bases). CDR1 SQVTM and CDR2 ANQGSEA come from the germline V gene. V was cut by 1 base and J by 2 bases, with 19 bases left in between. The CDR3 has 17 amino acids. Here the CDR3 reads CSVEGGDFSLITDTQYF. The CDR3 nucleotides read TGCAGCGTTGAAGGGGGGGATTTCTCCCTTATCACAGATACGCAGTATTTT.

The chain links TRBV5-1 to TRBJ2-3; TRBD1 aligns across 10 bases. Germline V gives CDR1 SGHRS, CDR2 YFSETQ. J was trimmed by 5 bases and V by 4 bases; bases with no gene match: 4. The CDR3 is 14 amino acids. CDR3 residues: CASSGTGVIDTQYF. CDR3 DNA sequence: TGCGCCAGCAGCGGGACAGGGGTTATAGATACGCAGTATTTT. Supplemented by reference TRBV5-1 and TRBJ2-3, the full variable domain reads KAGVTQTPRYLIKTRGQQVTLSCSPISGHRSVSWYQQTPGQGLQFLFEYFSETQRNKGNFPGRFSGRQFSNSRSEMNVSTLELGDSALYLCASSGTGVIDTQYFGPGTRLTVL.

The chain carries TRBV10-3 and TRBJ2-2, with unresolved D. Germline V CDR1 and CDR2: ENHRY, SYGVKD. Between the trimmed V and J ends, which lost 4 bases and 0 bases, there was a span of 6 bases. The CDR3 runs to 14 residues. The CDR3 loop reads CAISAGPNTGELFF. The CDR3, as DNA: TGTGCCATCAGTGCTGGACCGAACACCGGGGAGCTGTTTTTT.

J is TRBJ1-5 and V is TRBV7-2; D is uncertain. CDR1 is SGHTA, CDR2 FQGNSA, per germline. The V gene lost 5 bases and the J gene lost 2 bases, with 19 bases spanning the gap. CDR3 length equals 17 residues. CDR3 DNA: TGTGCCAGCAGCAGAGTCGAGTTGGGAGTGGGCAATCAGCCCCAGCATTTT. As protein: CASSRVELGVGNQPQHF. Together with reference TRBV7-2 and TRBJ1-5, the CDR3 gives the full variable domain: GAGVSQSPSNKVTEKGKDVELRCDPISGHTALYWYRQSLGQGLEFLIYFQGNSAPDKSGLPSDRFSAERTGGSVSTLTIQRTQQEDSAVYLCASSRVELGVGNQPQHFGDGTRLSIL.

This chain joins TRBV25-1 and TRBJ1-5, with D hard to call. V was cut by 6 bases and J by 6 bases, with 15 bases left in between. CDR1 MGHDK and CDR2 SYGVNS come from the germline V gene. The CDR3 is made up of 14 amino acids. In DNA form, the CDR3 reads TGTGCCAGCAGCCAATCTGGTGGCTTTCAGCCCCAGCATTTT. Its protein is CASSQSGGFQPQHF.

The chain has TRBV19 and TRBJ1-5; the D gene is possibly TRBD1 (6 bases). The CDR3 is 16 amino acids. Germline V lookup: CDR1 LNHDA, CDR2 SQIVND (reference sequence). V shed 7 bases and J shed 0 bases, with 16 bases lying between them. In nucleotides, the CDR3 is TGTGCCAGTATCCCGGGGGGCGTCTATAGCAATCAGCCCCAGCATTTT. Amino acids: CASIPGGVYSNQPQHF.

The chain carries TRBV5-4 and TRBJ2-7, with 8 positions matching TRBD2. This CDR3 comprises 15 residues. The J segment lost 0 bases and the V segment lost 2 bases, leaving 4 bases of the junction unmatched. The germline V gene has CDR1 SGHNT and CDR2 YYREEE (reference sequence). The CDR3 DNA reads TGTGCCAGCAGCTTACTAGCGGATGTCTCCTACGAGCAGTACTTC. Amino acid sequence: CASSLLADVSYEQYF.

The chain has TRBV19 and TRBJ1-1; D uncertain. CDR1 and CDR2 from the germline V gene are LNHDA and SQIVND (reference sequence). The ends were cut back, 3 bases at V and 1 base at J, with 6 bases in the middle. This CDR3 contains 13 residues. The CDR3 loop reads CASSIDKNTEAFF. The CDR3 DNA follows: TGTGCCAGTAGTATCGACAAGAACACTGAAGCTTTCTTT.

There are a few counts of this clone. The rearrangement uses TRBV6-6 and TRBJ2-3; TRBD2 aligns across 7 bases. The V gene end was trimmed by 4 bases and the J gene end by 1 base; junction bases not matched to a gene: 5. CDR3 length: 15 residues. Germline V gene data show CDR1 as MNHNY and CDR2 as SVGAGI (reference sequence). The CDR3 nucleotides are TGTGCCAGCAGTTGGCGGGAGCCCGGCACAGATACGCAGTATTTT. This codes for CASSWREPGTDTQYF.

The CDR3 bases are TGTGCCAGCTCACCACCGAATAGCGGGGGCACCGGGGAGCTGTTTTTT. Translated, it gives CASSPPNSGGTGELFF. The chain employs TRBV18 and TRBJ2-2, with 9 bases identical to TRBD2. The CDR3 is 16 amino acids. The ends lost 0 bases at V and 4 bases at J; junction bases unmatched: 3. The germline V gene has CDR1 KGHSH and CDR2 LQKENI.

As DNA, the CDR3 is TGTGCCAGCAGTGAAGCGCTTTTGGGGGCGAGGCGATACGAGCAGTACTTC. Translated: CASSEALLGARRYEQYF. This rearrangement joins TRBV6-1 to TRBJ2-7; D is possibly TRBD1 (6 bases). Trimming shortened V by 0 bases and J by 4 bases, and 19 bases separated the two germline ends. Germline V gene lookup returns CDR1 MNHNS and CDR2 SASEGT. CDR3 length equals 17 residues.

This rearrangement joins TRBV11-2 to TRBJ2-2, with D uncertain. V lost 6 bases and J lost 0, with 11 bases in between. The CDR3 runs 15 residues. The germline gives CDR1 SGHAT, CDR2 FQNNGV. This CDR3 reads CASRLARANTGELFF. In DNA form, the CDR3 reads TGTGCCAGCAGACTCGCCCGCGCGAACACCGGGGAGCTGTTTTTT.

The V call is TRBV9, the J call TRBJ2-7, with 11 bases aligning to TRBD1. This CDR3 spans 13 amino acids. The germline V gene has CDR1 SGDLS and CDR2 YYNGEE. V lost 4 bases to trimming and J lost 7 bases; unmatched junction nucleotides: 4. CDR3 protein: CASSWDRGGEQYF. For the CDR3, the DNA is TGTGCCAGCAGCTGGGACAGGGGGGGAGAGCAGTACTTC. Full variable domain (missing parts from reference TRBV9 and TRBJ2-7): DSGVTQTPKHLITATGQRVTLRCSPRSGDLSVYWYQQSLDQGLQFLIQYYNGEERAKGNILERFSAQQFPDLHSELNLSSLELGDSALYFCASSWDRGGEQYFGPGTRLTVT.

The chain joins TRBV7-9 to TRBJ1-5; D is unclear. Germline V lookup: CDR1 SEHNR, CDR2 FQNEAQ (reference sequence). V lost 3 bases and J 0 bases, leaving 6 bases between the germline ends. The CDR3 consists of 14 residues. The CDR3 nucleotides are TGTGCCAGCAGCTTGAGAGGTAGCAATCAGCCCCAGCATTTT. It is translated as CASSLRGSNQPQHF.

The chain joins TRBV28 to TRBJ2-1; 8 bases agree with TRBD2. Germline V lookup: CDR1 MDHEN, CDR2 SYDVKM. Trimming at V came to 8 bases and at J to 6 bases, leaving 18 bases not matched to a gene. The CDR3 has 17 amino acids. The CDR3 sequence is CASPPPGNGRAVNEQFF. The CDR3 bases are TGTGCCAGCCCCCCCCCGGGGAACGGGAGGGCCGTCAATGAGCAGTTCTTC.

The rearrangement uses TRBV18 and TRBJ2-2; tentative D call: TRBD1 (6 bases). Germline CDR1 KGHSH, CDR2 LQKENI. This CDR3 spans 13 amino acids. Trimming stripped 5 bases from V and 4 bases from J, with 8 bases between. The CDR3 DNA follows: TGTGCCAGCTCAAGGACAGCCACCGGGGAGCTGTTTTTT. Its protein product is CASSRTATGELFF. Looking up the rest from reference TRBV18 and TRBJ2-2 gives the full variable domain: NAGVMQNPRHLVRRRGQEARLRCSPMKGHSHVYWYRQLPEEGLKFMVYLQKENIIDESGMPKERFSAEFPKEGPSILRIQQVVRGDSAAYFCASSRTATGELFFGEGSRLTVL.